Following are 25 T cell receptor beta chains from one sample sequenced in a study of blood T cell repertoires in COVID-19. Sequencing used immunoSEQ multiplex PCR; TCRdb keeps in-frame clones, though not all of them. Among nearly 80,000 clones listed, around 84% were seen once. Material for sequencing was peripheral blood. These receptors originate from a woman between 65 and 79 years old with acute or convalescent COVID-19.

The J gene is TRBJ1-4, the V gene TRBV19, with D uncertain. Germline values: CDR1 LNHDA, CDR2 SQIVND (reference sequence). The V end was cut by 5 bases, the J end by 0 bases, with 13 bases between. The CDR3 covers 16 residues. Written as DNA, the CDR3 is TGTGCCAGTAGTTCCCCGGCCAGCGCAACTAATGAAAAACTGTTTTTT. It codes for CASSSPASATNEKLFF.

J is TRBJ1-5 and V is TRBV3-1 (or the pseudogene TRBV3-2); TRBD1 aligns across 9 bases. This CDR3 is built from 14 residues. From germline, CDR1 is LGHDT and CDR2 YNNKEL (reference sequence). The trim removed 4 bases at V and 8 bases at J, leaving 6 bases unmatched. The CDR3 spells CASSRTGGGEPQHF. The CDR3 DNA reads as TGTGCCAGCAGCCGTACAGGGGGCGGGGAGCCCCAGCATTTT.

This sequence joins TRBV30 and TRBJ2-7; 12 nucleotides agree with TRBD2. Looked up from germline, CDR1 is GTSNPN and CDR2 is SVGIG (reference sequence). V lost 3 bases to trimming and J lost 7 bases; unmatched junction nucleotides: 7. The CDR3 covers 14 residues. DNA for the CDR3: TGTGCCTGGAGCCAGACTAGCGGGAGCGGGGAGCAGTACTTC. Amino acids: CAWSQTSGSGEQYF.

V gene TRBV24-1 combines with J gene TRBJ1-2; D is perhaps TRBD1 (5 bases). Trimming pared 9 bases from V and 0 bases from J, leaving 16 bases between. CDR1 is KGHDR and CDR2 is SFDVKD in the germline V gene. CDR3 length equals 15 residues. The CDR3: CATASTDSSNYGYTF. The CDR3 DNA is TGTGCCACCGCCTCCACAGACAGTTCTAACTATGGCTACACCTTC.

The chain combines TRBV7-9 with TRBJ2-7; the D is unclear. The germline CDR1 and CDR2 sequences are SEHNR and FQNEAQ (reference sequence). This CDR3 region has 13 residues. Trimming left V 1 base short and J 0 bases short, with 4 bases between. The CDR3: CASSLGVSYEQYF. CDR3 in DNA: TGTGCCAGCAGCTTAGGAGTCTCCTACGAGCAGTACTTC.

The chain has TRBV6-5 and TRBJ2-2; D possibly corresponds to TRBD2 (6 bases). The V gene lost 6 bases and the J gene lost 6 bases, with 11 bases spanning the gap. The CDR3 has 13 amino acids. Germline CDR1 reads MNHEY; CDR2 reads SVGAGI. The CDR3 nucleotides are TGTGCCAGCAGAAGGGACTTAGCCGGGGAGCTGTTTTTT. Residues: CASRRDLAGELFF.

The gene calls are TRBV2 and TRBJ2-7; the match to TRBD2 covers 12 bases. The CDR3 has 13 amino acids. Germline values: CDR1 SNHLY, CDR2 FYNNEI. The junction had 1 base not matched to a gene; V was cut back by 7 bases and J by 3 bases. CDR3 region: CASKTSGSYEQYF. DNA of the CDR3: TGTGCCAGCAAGACTAGCGGGAGCTACGAGCAGTACTTC.

This rearrangement joins TRBV12-5 to TRBJ2-1; D is perhaps TRBD2 (6 bases). The CDR3 length is 13 residues. With 3 bases removed from V and 5 bases from J, the gap between germline ends came to 8 bases. In germline, CDR1 is LGHNT, CDR2 FRNRAP. The CDR3 DNA is TGTGCTAGTGGTTTAGGAGGGGACAATGAGCAGTTCTTC. It yields the protein CASGLGGDNEQFF.

The CDR3 here is CASSSRLAANTGELFF. The CDR3 DNA is TGTGCCAGCAGCTCCAGACTAGCGGCGAACACCGGGGAGCTGTTTTTT. The rearrangement links TRBV11-1 to TRBJ2-2; 9 positions match TRBD2. Germline-derived CDR1 and CDR2 are SGHAT and FQDESV (reference sequence). This CDR3 is built from 16 residues. Trimming removed 4 bases from V and 0 bases from J; junction bases left unmatched: 3.

The J gene is TRBJ1-3, the V gene TRBV18, with D unclear. The CDR3 has 16 residues. In germline, CDR1 is KGHSH, CDR2 LQKENI. The V gene lost 2 bases and the J gene lost 4 bases, with 15 bases spanning the gap. CDR3 bases: TGTGCCAGCTCACCAGCCGTTCGGGGTGGAGGAAACACCATATATTTT. Residues: CASSPAVRGGGNTIYF.

This clone was seen a single time. The rearrangement joins TRBV27 to TRBJ1-1; D might be TRBD1 (6 bases). Germline V lookup: CDR1 MNHEY, CDR2 SMNVEV (reference sequence). With 0 bases removed from V and 4 bases from J, the gap between germline ends came to 9 bases. This CDR3 spans 14 amino acids. This chain's CDR3 is CASSLSRGGTEAFF. Here the CDR3 DNA reads TGTGCCAGCAGTTTATCAAGAGGGGGCACTGAAGCTTTCTTT.

This sequence joins TRBV2 and TRBJ2-5; 8 bases are a match to TRBD2. Germline lookup yields CDR1 SNHLY and CDR2 FYNNEI. The CDR3 runs 14 residues. The V gene end was trimmed by 6 bases and the J gene end by 4 bases; junction bases not matched to a gene: 7. Here the CDR3 DNA reads TGTGCCAGCAGAGGGACTAGGGGGGGAGAGACCCAGTACTTC. Translating gives CASRGTRGGETQYF.

The chain joins TRBV19 to TRBJ2-2; the D gene is possibly TRBD1 (5 bases). Germline assignment: CDR1 LNHDA and CDR2 SQIVND (reference sequence). The CDR3 consists of 13 residues. Trimming stripped 3 bases from V and 8 bases from J, with 10 bases between. The chain's CDR3 is CASSIRVGGELFF. Written as DNA, the CDR3 is TGTGCCAGTAGTATCAGGGTGGGTGGGGAGCTGTTTTTT.

This clone occurred a few times. This sequence joins TRBV5-1 and TRBJ2-5, with 9 bases identical to TRBD1. The CDR3 is made up of 14 amino acids. From germline, CDR1 is SGHRS and CDR2 YFSETQ. Germline trimming cut 5 bases from V and 2 bases from J; bases unmatched to any gene: 4. This CDR3 reads CASSGTGWQETQYF. CDR3 DNA sequence: TGCGCCAGCAGTGGGACAGGGTGGCAAGAGACCCAGTACTTC.

This sequence joins TRBV6-1 and TRBJ1-1; D ambiguous. Germline CDR1 reads MNHNS; CDR2 reads SASEGT. V was trimmed by 3 bases and J by 0 bases, leaving 5 bases between them. This CDR3 region has 13 residues. The CDR3 reads CASSDQMNTEAFF. The DNA for the CDR3 is TGTGCCAGCAGTGACCAGATGAACACTGAAGCTTTCTTT.

The V call is TRBV10-2, the J call TRBJ1-1, with a weak D call TRBD1 (6 bases). Between the trimmed V and J ends, which lost 3 bases and 4 bases, there was a span of 18 bases. This CDR3 has 16 amino acids. CDR1 and CDR2 (germline): WSHSY, SAAADI. The CDR3 DNA reads TGCGCCAGCAGTGAAAGGGGGAGGGCCTTGCGCACTGAAGCTTTCTTT. Its protein product is CASSERGRALRTEAFF.

This clone was seen just once. V is TRBV7-3 and J is TRBJ2-1; possibly TRBD2 for D (6 bases). This CDR3 spans 14 amino acids. Trimming removed 5 bases from V and 9 bases from J, with 17 bases in between. CDR1 is SGHTA, CDR2 FQGTGA, per germline. CDR3 loop: CASSPFVGGGEQFF. CDR3 DNA: TGTGCCAGCAGCCCTTTTGTGGGAGGTGGTGAGCAGTTCTTC.

As for this clone: Other DNA sequences of this sample code for an identical CDR3. This chain links TRBV5-1 with TRBJ2-3, with D hard to call. Deletions cut 3 bases from V and 3 bases from J, with 5 bases between. Germline V gene sequence: CDR1 SGHRS, CDR2 YFSETQ. The CDR3 totals 12 residues. The CDR3, as DNA: TGCGCCAGCAGCTCCGGGACAGATACGCAGTATTTT. This translates into CASSSGTDTQYF.

This clone appeared a few times. The rearrangement joins TRBV7-9 to TRBJ2-7; weak D call: TRBD1 (5 bases). The CDR3 is made up of 17 amino acids. V gave up 1 base and J gave up 2 bases, with 18 bases separating them. Germline CDR1 and CDR2: SEHNR and FQNEAQ (reference sequence). The CDR3 nucleotides read TGTGCCAGCAGCTTAGATCTGGGGCAGGGCAGGGCCTACGAGCAGTACTTC. Amino acid sequence: CASSLDLGQGRAYEQYF. Variable domain in full (rest from reference TRBV7-9 and TRBJ2-7): DTGVSQNPRHKITKRGQNVTFRCDPISEHNRLYWYRQTLGQGPEFLTYFQNEAQLEKSRLLSDRFSAERPKGSFSTLEIQRTEQGDSAMYLCASSLDLGQGRAYEQYFGPGTRLTVT.

This clone has just one count. J is TRBJ1-6 and V is TRBV6-5, with TRBD1 as a possible D gene (5 bases). Germline assignment: CDR1 MNHEY and CDR2 SVGAGI. Trimming stripped 5 bases from V and 7 bases from J, with 9 bases between. This CDR3 is built from 13 residues. The CDR3 here is CASSNRQNSPLHF. CDR3 sequence (DNA): TGTGCCAGCAGTAATAGACAGAATTCACCCCTCCACTTT.

This sequence joins TRBV24-1 and TRBJ2-1, with D possibly matching TRBD1 (5 bases). The germline gives CDR1 KGHDR, CDR2 SFDVKD. The CDR3 consists of 16 residues. The germline V and J ends were trimmed by 0 bases and 4 bases, with 12 bases remaining between them. CDR3 region: CATSDLGQGGYNEQFF. The CDR3 DNA sequence: TGTGCCACCAGTGATTTGGGGCAGGGCGGTTACAATGAGCAGTTCTTC.

The chain links TRBV29-1 to TRBJ2-3; D is unresolved. V lost 4 bases and J lost 1, with 9 bases in between. Germline V gene data show CDR1 as SQVTM and CDR2 as ANQGSEA. There are 13 residues in the CDR3. CDR3 loop: CSVAGGGTDTQYF. The CDR3 DNA follows: TGCAGCGTTGCCGGCGGAGGCACAGATACGCAGTATTTT.

This chain uses TRBV19 with TRBJ2-3; TRBD2 matches at 12 bases. Trimming removed 5 bases from V and 1 base from J; junction bases left unmatched: 16. The CDR3 is made up of 20 amino acids. Germline V lookup: CDR1 LNHDA, CDR2 SQIVND (reference sequence). The CDR3 loop reads CASSRRDGTSGPRGTDTQYF. As DNA, the CDR3 is TGTGCCAGTAGTCGCAGGGACGGGACTAGCGGGCCCCGGGGCACAGATACGCAGTATTTT.

This chain connects TRBV14 to TRBJ1-1; D is perhaps TRBD1 (6 bases). The V end lost 5 bases, the J end lost 5 bases, and 12 bases lay between the germline ends. The germline gives CDR1 SGHDN, CDR2 FVKESK. CDR3 length: 13 amino acids. For the CDR3, the DNA is TGTGCCAGCAGCGTGGGGGCAGGGACTGAAGCTTTCTTT. Translation gives CASSVGAGTEAFF.

This sequence joins TRBV11-2 and TRBJ1-1; maybe TRBD1 (6 bases). From germline, CDR1 is SGHAT and CDR2 FQNNGV. The CDR3 length is 14 residues. Trimming took off 7 bases at V and 2 bases at J, with 14 bases between the two ends. This chain's CDR3 is CASTKAGTNTEAFF. CDR3 coding DNA: TGTGCCAGCACCAAGGCAGGGACAAACACTGAAGCTTTCTTT.